This T cell receptor beta chain emerged from a study of T cell responses to AZD1222 COVID-19 vaccine. Study results and limitations: None of the repertoires were sampled until the peak T cell response had passed. Reports indicate that nearly half of spike-specific TCRs are directed at unmutated variant regions. Clonal diversity was possibly underestimated, and white British individuals and females predominated among donors. Following two doses of AZD1222, Spike-specific TCR breadth and depth rose.

The table came from immunoSEQ multiplex PCR; TCRdb's copy has only in-frame clones and leaves some out. Seen here are some 150,000 clones, 85% to 95% observed once, and the top ten hold approximately 2.1%. Trimming took 5 bases from V and 9 from J, leaving 20 bases between them. The CDR3 has 15 amino acids. CDR1 SGHTA and CDR2 FQGTGA come from the germline V gene. A word on this clone: Its antigen remains unknown.

The clonotype was recovered from an adult in good health. Sequences were derived from peripheral blood, sampled on day 0 of AZD1222 vaccination. The gene calls are TRBV7-3 and TRBJ2-1, with D perhaps matching TRBD1 or TRBD2 (5 bases each). The CDR3 loop is CASSRDGPSTIEQFF. The CDR3 nucleotides read TGTGCCAGCAGCCGGGACGGACCCTCCACAATTGAGCAGTTCTTC.